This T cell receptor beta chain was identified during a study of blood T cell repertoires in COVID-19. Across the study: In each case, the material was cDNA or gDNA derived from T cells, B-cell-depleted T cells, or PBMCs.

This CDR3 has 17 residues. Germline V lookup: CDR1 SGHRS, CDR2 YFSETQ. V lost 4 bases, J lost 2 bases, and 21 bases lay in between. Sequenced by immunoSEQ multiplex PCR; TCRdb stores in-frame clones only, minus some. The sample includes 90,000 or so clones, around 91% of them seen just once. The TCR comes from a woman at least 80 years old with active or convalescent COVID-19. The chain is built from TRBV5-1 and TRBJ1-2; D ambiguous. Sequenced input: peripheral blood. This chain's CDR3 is CASSPTPPEVANYGYTF. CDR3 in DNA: TGCGCCAGCAGCCCCACGCCCCCAGAGGTAGCGAACTATGGCTACACCTTC.